The entry below describes one TCR beta chain. This sample was included in a study of memory CD4+ T cells and cytomegalovirus serostatus. Germline values: CDR1 SNHLY, CDR2 FYNNEI. The CDR3 runs 17 residues. V lost 9 bases and J lost 2; bases outside the gene matches: 13. Clones were read by immunoSEQ multiplex PCR, and TCRdb kept only the in-frame ones, dropping some. The sample shows around 40,000 clones, roughly four fifths of them seen only once. Single viable CD3+CD4+CD8-CD45RO+ cells were sorted as the memory CD4+ T cells. The chain links TRBV2 to TRBJ2-1; 10 positions agree with TRBD2. This TCR derives from an adult in good health and CMV-seronegative. The source material was memory CD4+ T cells from blood. CDR3 nucleotide sequence: TGTGCCAGTACCTCGAAGGAACTAGCGGGGCCCTACAATGAGCAGTTCTTC. Residues: CASTSKELAGPYNEQFF.